This TCR beta chain was profiled in a study of blood T cell repertoires in COVID-19. Only in-frame clones appear in the TCRdb table, and some are missing; sequencing was by immunoSEQ multiplex PCR. Here the sample spans 250,000 to 300,000 clones, about 87% being singletons. Losses at the gene ends were 6 bases for V and 5 bases for J; bases not matched to a gene: 11. CDR1 is SGDLS and CDR2 is YYNGEE in the germline V gene. The CDR3 covers 15 residues. Seattle enrolled patients during active infection and tracked them longitudinally. V and J are TRBV9 and TRBJ2-5; 9 nucleotides line up with TRBD2. The receptor's source is a woman aged 70 to 79 with COVID-19, enrolled during active disease. The sample was peripheral blood. Here the CDR3 reads CASNQAGGWAETQYF. CDR3 DNA sequence: TGTGCCAGCAACCAGGCGGGAGGGTGGGCGGAGACCCAGTACTTC.